The T cell receptor beta chain under discussion was sequenced for a study of shared clonotypes between healthy human individuals. Positive CCR7 selection of CD45RO-negative cells yielded the naive CD8 cells, and terminally differentiated effector memory CD45RA+ cells were excluded. Each subset's genomic DNA was split evenly across several immunoSEQ plates. Under the authors' procedure: ImmunoSEQ only sent back junction sequences with no quality scores, so filtering was done differently. The repertoire was sequenced with immunoSEQ multiplex PCR; TCRdb's copy has only in-frame clones and lacks some. Clone size and the V and J calls come from that table; the DNA yielded D and trimming. This table holds about 2.1 million clones, 80% to 95% found once. Sequenced: naive CD8+ T cells from PBMCs. The receptor's source is a man between 18 and 29 years old in good health. Some clones in this sample may be carry-over from other donors' samples.

The CDR3 spells CASSFGQGGTEQYF. For the CDR3, the DNA is TGTGCCAGCAGCTTCGGACAGGGGGGGACCGAGCAGTACTTC. This rearrangement joins TRBV5-6 to TRBJ2-7; TRBD1 aligns across 10 bases. Germline CDR1 and CDR2: SGHDT and YYEEEE. The junction had 5 bases not matched to a gene; V was cut back by 2 bases and J by 6 bases. The CDR3 loop spans 14 amino acids.